These 29 T cell receptor beta chains share one sample of origin, sequenced in a study of technical replicates of blood from a handful of donors (dated by TCRdb to about 2017). Library prep was done by the immunoSEQ multiplex PCR assay. As stored in TCRdb, this immuneACCESS dataset retains in-frame rearrangements with V and J assigned. A fraction of the clones does not appear; measured against another copy, unresolved V genes explain less than half of the discrepancy, and the remainder lacks a known reason. This sample is represented by 95,000 to 100,000 clones; 90% to 97% of them were singletons. The ten biggest clones cover about 0.21% of the sample. The sample comprised T cells isolated from PBMCs. The receptors come from a human donor in good health.

The chain has TRBV6-1 and TRBJ2-7; no clear D. The CDR3 is 13 amino acids. Germline V gene lookup returns CDR1 MNHNS and CDR2 SASEGT. Trimming left V 4 bases short and J 3 bases short, with 10 bases between. DNA of the CDR3: TGTGCCAGCAGTGTAGTTTTGAGCTACGAGCAGTACTTC. As protein: CASSVVLSYEQYF.

Points on this clone: Within the sample, other DNA sequences also encode this same CDR3. The chain uses TRBV29-1 and TRBJ2-3, with D perhaps matching TRBD2 (5 bases). V lost 4 bases and J lost 6, with 5 bases in between. The CDR3 is made up of 10 amino acids. CDR1 is SQVTM and CDR2 is ANQGSEA in the germline V gene. The CDR3 nucleotides read TGCAGCGTTGCGGGGGATACGCAGTATTTT. As protein: CSVAGDTQYF.

V usage is TRBV4-1 and J usage is TRBJ2-2, with 13 bases matching TRBD2. The CDR3 extends over 16 amino acids. Germline CDR1 reads MGHRA; CDR2 reads YSYEKL. The ends lost 1 base at V and 8 bases at J; junction bases unmatched: 4. CDR3 region: CASSQAGLAGVGELFF. CDR3 sequence (DNA): TGCGCCAGCAGCCAAGCCGGACTAGCGGGAGTGGGGGAGCTGTTTTTT.

The rearrangement links TRBV11-2 to TRBJ1-2; possibly TRBD1 for D (5 bases). Germline V gives CDR1 SGHAT, CDR2 FQNNGV. Deletions cut 5 bases from V and 6 bases from J, with 19 bases between. The CDR3 totals 15 residues. Here the CDR3 DNA reads TGTGCCAGCAGCCACCCGACAGCGCCTATACATGGCTACACCTTC. It encodes CASSHPTAPIHGYTF.

The chain links TRBV15 to TRBJ2-2; D unresolved. The germline gives CDR1 LNHNV, CDR2 YYDKDF (reference sequence). The CDR3 covers 14 residues. The germline V and J ends were trimmed by 5 bases and 2 bases, with 9 bases remaining between them. The CDR3 sequence is CATSFRGNTGELFF. The CDR3 DNA is TGTGCCACCAGCTTTCGAGGAAACACCGGGGAGCTGTTTTTT.

The chain links TRBV6-4 to TRBJ2-3; 10 nucleotides match TRBD2. Germline loops: CDR1 MRHNA, CDR2 SNTAGT. Unmatched junction bases numbered 14, after V lost 6 bases and J lost 2 bases. This CDR3 contains 18 residues. The CDR3 protein is CASSPGSSGRVPTDTQYF. The CDR3 nucleotides read TGTGCCAGCAGCCCGGGGTCAAGCGGGAGGGTCCCCACAGATACGCAGTATTTT.

V is TRBV10-3 and J is TRBJ2-1; 11 bases are a match to TRBD2. The germline CDR1 and CDR2 sequences are ENHRY and SYGVKD. The CDR3 is made up of 15 amino acids. V trimming: 4 bases; J trimming: 9 bases; junction bases outside the gene matches: 8. This CDR3 is CAISVETSGIGEQFF. In DNA form, the CDR3 reads TGTGCCATCAGTGTCGAGACTAGCGGGATTGGTGAGCAGTTCTTC.

The chain couples TRBV10-1 to TRBJ2-3; D call uncertain. CDR3 size: 10 residues. Trimming removed 8 bases at V and 9 bases at J, with 9 bases between. Germline V CDR1 and CDR2: WNHNN, SYGVQD (reference sequence). The CDR3: CASPGLTQYF. CDR3 in DNA: TGCGCCAGCCCTGGCCTGACGCAGTATTTT.

The chain carries TRBV6-5 and TRBJ2-2; 7 nucleotides line up with TRBD1. CDR1 is MNHEY, CDR2 SVGAGI, per germline. The CDR3 is 15 residues long. The V segment lost 3 bases and the J segment 3 bases; nucleotides outside the gene matches: 4. The CDR3 here is CASSYWDSYTGELFF. DNA for the CDR3: TGTGCCAGCAGTTATTGGGACAGCTACACCGGGGAGCTGTTTTTT.

The chain uses TRBV19 and TRBJ1-5, with TRBD1 identical over 9 bases. The germline gives CDR1 LNHDA, CDR2 SQIVND (reference sequence). This CDR3 has 20 amino acids. V shed 2 bases and J 3 bases; nucleotides not matched to a gene: 17. The CDR3 sequence: CASSILPGQGTMRPNQPQHF. DNA of the CDR3: TGTGCCAGTAGTATATTACCCGGACAGGGGACTATGAGGCCCAATCAGCCCCAGCATTTT. Combining the CDR3 with reference TRBV19 and TRBJ1-5 gives the whole variable domain DGGITQSPKYLFRKEGQNVTLSCEQNLNHDAMYWYRQDPGQGLRLIYYSQIVNDFQKGDIAEGYSVSREKKESFPLTVTSAQKNPTAFYLCASSILPGQGTMRPNQPQHFGDGTRLSIL.

This chain connects TRBV6-1 to TRBJ1-1; D not resolved. The CDR3 consists of 14 residues. Trimming stripped 5 bases from V and 1 base from J, with 11 bases between. Germline CDR1 and CDR2: MNHNS and SASEGT. CDR3: CASSTGWANTEAFF. In nucleotides, the CDR3 is TGTGCCAGCAGTACCGGCTGGGCGAACACTGAAGCTTTCTTT.

Comments on this clone: The identical CDR3 is also encoded by other nucleotide sequences in the sample. The chain employs TRBV5-1 and TRBJ2-2, with D unresolved. V lost 2 bases, J lost 4 bases, and 24 bases lay in between. Per germline, CDR1 SGHRS and CDR2 YFSETQ. The CDR3 extends over 19 amino acids. The CDR3 region has the DNA TGCGCCAGCAGCTTACCTACTGAAGACTCGGAGATCGGCACCGGGGAGCTGTTTTTT. Translating it yields CASSLPTEDSEIGTGELFF.

V gene TRBV5-1 combines with J gene TRBJ2-5; no reliable D call. CDR1 is SGHRS, CDR2 YFSETQ, per germline. With 0 bases removed from V and 1 base from J, the gap between germline ends came to 4 bases. The CDR3 runs to 13 residues. CDR3 protein: CASSLAVQETQYF. The CDR3 coding sequence is TGCGCCAGCAGCTTGGCGGTCCAAGAGACCCAGTACTTC.

Only one count was recorded for this clone. This rearrangement joins TRBV4-2 to TRBJ1-4; D unclear. CDR1 is LGHNA, CDR2 YNFKEQ, per germline. Trimming pared 0 bases from V and 7 bases from J, leaving 15 bases between. The CDR3 consists of 16 residues. CDR3: CASSQDFGEGGEKLFF. The CDR3 DNA reads TGTGCCAGCAGCCAAGATTTCGGGGAAGGAGGTGAAAAACTGTTTTTT.

CDR3 in amino acids: CASTLGQGNYNEQFF. In DNA form, the CDR3 reads TGTGCCAGCACCCTCGGGCAGGGAAACTACAATGAGCAGTTCTTC. V usage is TRBV2 and J usage is TRBJ2-1, with D maybe TRBD1 (5 bases). The V gene lost 7 bases and the J gene lost 3 bases, with 16 bases spanning the gap. This CDR3 is 15 amino acids long. Per the germline V gene, CDR1 is SNHLY and CDR2 is FYNNEI. The variable domain in full, completed from reference TRBV2 and TRBJ2-1, reads EPEVTQTPSHQVTQMGQEVILRCVPISNHLYFYWYRQILGQKVEFLVSFYNNEISEKSEIFDDQFSVERPDGSNFTLKIRSTKLEDSAMYFCASTLGQGNYNEQFFGPGTRLTVL.

The V and J genes are TRBV7-9 and TRBJ2-7; D remains unclear. The CDR3 is 14 residues long. V gave up 1 base and J gave up 3 bases, with 10 bases separating them. Germline-derived CDR1 and CDR2 are SEHNR and FQNEAQ (reference sequence). The CDR3 region is CASSLGSSLYEQYF. The CDR3 DNA reads TGTGCCAGCAGCTTAGGGAGTTCCCTCTACGAGCAGTACTTC.

The gene calls are TRBV6-6 and TRBJ1-4; D call uncertain. Germline lookup yields CDR1 MNHNY and CDR2 SVGAGI (reference sequence). The V and J ends lost 5 bases and 0 bases respectively, with 10 bases between them. The CDR3 is 15 amino acids. The CDR3 region is CASSLGLTTNEKLFF. The CDR3 DNA follows: TGTGCCAGCAGTCTGGGCCTCACAACTAATGAAAAACTGTTTTTT.

The rearrangement joins TRBV5-1 to TRBJ1-1; possible D gene TRBD1, 6 bases. CDR1 is SGHRS, CDR2 YFSETQ, per germline. The CDR3 is made up of 14 amino acids. Trimming removed 0 bases from V and 4 bases from J, with 10 bases in between. CDR3 region: CASSLVGGVTEAFF. In nucleotides, the CDR3 is TGCGCCAGCAGCTTGGTAGGGGGAGTCACTGAAGCTTTCTTT. The full variable domain, in which reference TRBV5-1 and TRBJ1-1 provide the parts outside the CDR3, is KAGVTQTPRYLIKTRGQQVTLSCSPISGHRSVSWYQQTPGQGLQFLFEYFSETQRNKGNFPGRFSGRQFSNSRSEMNVSTLELGDSALYLCASSLVGGVTEAFFGQGTRLTVV.

This chain connects TRBV6-5 to TRBJ2-1; no reliable D call. In germline, CDR1 is MNHEY, CDR2 SVGAGI. V was clipped by 7 bases and J by 0 bases, with 10 bases between them. This CDR3 contains 14 residues. CDR3 sequence (DNA): TGTGCCAGCACTTCTGCCAGCTCCTACAATGAGCAGTTCTTC. Residues: CASTSASSYNEQFF.

V and J are TRBV2 and TRBJ1-4, with D possibly TRBD1 on 6 matching bases. The CDR3 runs to 15 residues. Germline V gene data show CDR1 as SNHLY and CDR2 as FYNNEI. Deletions cut 3 bases from V and 2 bases from J, with 10 bases between. CDR3 DNA sequence: TGTGCCAGCAGTGAGGGGGGGGCGACTAATGAAAAACTGTTTTTT. Encoded protein: CASSEGGATNEKLFF. Combining the CDR3 with reference TRBV2 and TRBJ1-4 gives the whole variable domain EPEVTQTPSHQVTQMGQEVILRCVPISNHLYFYWYRQILGQKVEFLVSFYNNEISEKSEIFDDQFSVERPDGSNFTLKIRSTKLEDSAMYFCASSEGGATNEKLFFGSGTQLSVL.

This clone was counted a few times. V and J are TRBV14 and TRBJ1-1, with D perhaps TRBD1 (6 bases). CDR1 and CDR2 (germline): SGHDN, FVKESK. Trimming stripped 3 bases from V and 3 bases from J, with 8 bases between. The CDR3 is 13 amino acids. The CDR3 bases are TGTGCCAGCAGCCATGGGACATACACTGAAGCTTTCTTT. Its protein is CASSHGTYTEAFF. The entire variable domain, with the rest obtained from reference TRBV14 and TRBJ1-1, is as follows: EAGVTQFPSHSVIEKGQTVTLRCDPISGHDNLYWYRRVMGKEIKFLLHFVKESKQDESGMPNNRFLAERTGGTYSTLKVQPAELEDSGVYFCASSHGTYTEAFFGQGTRLTVV.

The chain joins TRBV5-4 to TRBJ1-1; D possibly corresponds to TRBD1 (5 bases). Germline V gene lookup returns CDR1 SGHNT and CDR2 YYREEE (reference sequence). The CDR3 extends over 12 amino acids. Trimming pared 8 bases from V and 6 bases from J, leaving 14 bases between. The CDR3 DNA is TGTGCCAGTGGGGGGGTTTACTCTGAAGCTTTCTTT. Translation: CASGGVYSEAFF. Based on the CDR3 plus reference TRBV5-4 and TRBJ1-1, the full variable domain is ETGVTQSPTHLIKTRGQQVTLRCSSQSGHNTVSWYQQALGQGPQFIFQYYREEENGRGNFPPRFSGLQFPNYSSELNVNALELDDSALYLCASGGVYSEAFFGQGTRLTVV.

The gene calls are TRBV6-1 and TRBJ2-7; possible D gene TRBD2, 5 bases. Trimming pared 5 bases from V and 3 bases from J, leaving 11 bases between. CDR3 length equals 13 residues. Germline assignment: CDR1 MNHNS and CDR2 SASEGT. The CDR3 sequence: CASSSERFYEQYF. In DNA form, the CDR3 reads TGTGCCAGCAGTTCGGAGCGGTTCTACGAGCAGTACTTC.

This chain connects TRBV5-1 to TRBJ2-5; perhaps TRBD1 as D (5 bases). Trimming left V 0 bases short and J 5 bases short, with 11 bases between. The germline V gene encodes CDR1 SGHRS and CDR2 YFSETQ. There are 14 residues in the CDR3. CDR3 bases: TGCGCCAGCAGCTTGGAAGGACAAGACGAGACCCAGTACTTC. It is translated as CASSLEGQDETQYF. Combining the CDR3 with reference TRBV5-1 and TRBJ2-5 gives the whole variable domain KAGVTQTPRYLIKTRGQQVTLSCSPISGHRSVSWYQQTPGQGLQFLFEYFSETQRNKGNFPGRFSGRQFSNSRSEMNVSTLELGDSALYLCASSLEGQDETQYFGPGTRLLVL.

The chain recombines TRBV5-1 with TRBJ2-3; possibly TRBD1 for D (5 bases). Looked up from germline, CDR1 is SGHRS and CDR2 is YFSETQ. This CDR3 comprises 14 residues. V was shortened by 1 base and J by 6 bases, with 12 bases between the two germline ends. CDR3 sequence reads: CASSLSRGADTQYF. In DNA, the CDR3 is TGCGCCAGCAGCTTGTCTAGGGGCGCGGATACGCAGTATTTT.

The V and J genes are TRBV27 and TRBJ2-2; TRBD2 matches at 10 bases. Germline-derived CDR1 and CDR2 are MNHEY and SMNVEV (reference sequence). The CDR3 length is 18 residues. The V gene end was trimmed by 6 bases and the J gene end by 6 bases; junction bases not matched to a gene: 16. CDR3 residues: CASSPLSWESGGAGELFF. CDR3 in DNA: TGTGCCAGCAGCCCTCTAAGTTGGGAGAGCGGGGGGGCCGGGGAGCTGTTTTTT.

This clone was picked up one time. The CDR3 reads CASKEKTGLNQPQHF. Written as DNA, the CDR3 is TGTGCCAGCAAAGAAAAGACAGGGCTCAATCAGCCCCAGCATTTT. The chain carries TRBV2 and TRBJ1-5, with TRBD1 matching over 7 bases. Losses at the gene ends were 7 bases for V and 3 bases for J; bases not matched to a gene: 9. Germline-derived CDR1 and CDR2 are SNHLY and FYNNEI. CDR3 length: 15 residues.

This chain links TRBV11-3 with TRBJ2-1, with TRBD2 matching over 11 bases. The CDR3 has 16 residues. V gave up 5 bases and J gave up 6 bases; unmatched junction bases: 9. Germline-derived CDR1 and CDR2 are SGHNT and YENEEA. CDR3 region: CASSPVAGGGGNEQFF. CDR3 nucleotide sequence: TGTGCCAGCAGCCCGGTAGCGGGAGGGGGGGGCAATGAGCAGTTCTTC. Full variable domain (rest looked up from reference TRBV11-3 and TRBJ2-1): EAGVVQSPRYKIIEKKQPVAFWCNPISGHNTLYWYLQNLGQGPELLIRYENEEAVDDSQLPKDRFSAERLKGVDSTLKIQPAELGDSAVYLCASSPVAGGGGNEQFFGPGTRLTVL.

The gene calls are TRBV28 and TRBJ2-7, with 13 bases identical to TRBD2. Germline V gene lookup returns CDR1 MDHEN and CDR2 SYDVKM. After removal of 8 bases from V and 3 bases from J, the junction contained 7 bases not matched to a gene. This CDR3 region has 15 residues. Here the CDR3 DNA reads TGTGCCAGCTTACCCAGGACTAGCGGGGGCTACGAGCAGTACTTC. Its protein is CASLPRTSGGYEQYF.